One T cell receptor beta chain is described in this entry. TCRdb's table, derived via immunoSEQ multiplex PCR, lists solely in-frame clones and lacks some. The sample holds about 140,000 clones, approximately 94% seen once. This sample was included in a study of control samples from healthy donors and cancer patients. Germline V gene lookup returns CDR1 LNHDA and CDR2 SQIVND (reference sequence). CDR3 length: 14 amino acids. V lost 3 bases and J lost 2; bases outside the gene matches: 4. This sequence was found in a man in his forties in good health. The chain has TRBV19 and TRBJ2-7, with 7 bases that match TRBD1. The sample consisted of blood. The chain's CDR3 is CASSMVGTAYEQYF. DNA of the CDR3: TGTGCCAGTAGTATGGTCGGGACAGCCTACGAGCAGTACTTC.